These 7 T cell receptor beta chains were all obtained from the same sample, sequenced in a study of blood T cell repertoires in COVID-19. This table comes from immunoSEQ multiplex PCR, and its TCRdb copy is limited to in-frame clones, with some not included. The data show about 220,000 clones, 85% to 90% seen once. The sequenced sample consisted of PBMCs or T cells enriched from blood (not recorded which). Source of these receptors: a woman aged 18 to 35 in a cohort exposed to, infected with or recovered from COVID-19 (not recorded which).

The chain is built from TRBV9 and TRBJ1-1, with 8 bases lining up with TRBD1. J lost 5 bases, V lost 4 bases, and 7 bases had no gene match. The germline gives CDR1 SGDLS, CDR2 YYNGEE. CDR3 length: 14 residues. The CDR3 bases are TGTGCCAGCAGCCCCACAGGGGGTTCGACTGAAGCTTTCTTT. Amino acids: CASSPTGGSTEAFF.

V and J are TRBV6-5 and TRBJ1-1; no clear D gene. The CDR3 has 11 residues. CDR1 and CDR2 (germline): MNHEY, SVGAGI. Deletions cut 6 bases from V and 5 bases from J, with 7 bases between. The CDR3 coding sequence is TGTGCCAGCAGCCTGTTTACTGAAGCTTTCTTT. Translating gives CASSLFTEAFF.

The chain uses TRBV28 and TRBJ1-4, with TRBD1 matching over 9 bases. The length of the CDR3 is 15 residues. The V gene end was trimmed by 6 bases and the J gene end by 8 bases; junction bases not matched to a gene: 10. The germline CDR1 and CDR2 sequences are MDHEN and SYDVKM. CDR3 loop: CASSRFYRGLEKLFF. CDR3 sequence (DNA): TGTGCCAGCAGCCGATTCTACAGGGGGCTAGAAAAACTGTTTTTT.

The chain has TRBV7-8 and TRBJ2-7; D call uncertain. The CDR3 consists of 14 residues. Germline CDR1 reads SGHVS; CDR2 reads FQNEAQ. The V end lost 1 base, the J end lost 0 bases, and 7 bases lay between the germline ends. CDR3 region: CASSLERGSYEQYF. Here the CDR3 DNA reads TGTGCCAGCAGCTTAGAGCGCGGCTCCTACGAGCAGTACTTC.

CDR3 nucleotides: TGTGCCAGCAGCCCATTGAGTAGGTCGAGGGGAAACACCATATATTTT. This gives the protein CASSPLSRSRGNTIYF. The V and J genes are TRBV27 and TRBJ1-3; D is unresolved. CDR3 length equals 16 residues. Deletions cut 6 bases from V and 4 bases from J, with 19 bases between. Germline V lookup: CDR1 MNHEY, CDR2 SMNVEV (reference sequence).

This sequence joins TRBV5-1 and TRBJ1-6; 9 bases fit TRBD1. The CDR3 covers 14 residues. V gave up 7 bases and J gave up 6 bases; unmatched junction bases: 5. Germline V gene lookup returns CDR1 SGHRS and CDR2 YFSETQ. CDR3 amino acids: CASRDRESNSPLHF. The DNA for the CDR3 is TGCGCCAGCCGGGACAGGGAGAGTAATTCACCCCTCCACTTT.

The rearrangement joins TRBV6-5 to TRBJ2-7; a possible D gene is TRBD1 (6 bases). V lost 2 bases and J lost 2, with 16 bases in between. This CDR3 region has 16 residues. CDR1 is MNHEY, CDR2 SVGAGI, per germline. This chain's CDR3 is CASSYPQGTRPYEQYF. The CDR3 nucleotides read TGTGCCAGCAGTTACCCCCAGGGGACCAGACCCTACGAGCAGTACTTC.